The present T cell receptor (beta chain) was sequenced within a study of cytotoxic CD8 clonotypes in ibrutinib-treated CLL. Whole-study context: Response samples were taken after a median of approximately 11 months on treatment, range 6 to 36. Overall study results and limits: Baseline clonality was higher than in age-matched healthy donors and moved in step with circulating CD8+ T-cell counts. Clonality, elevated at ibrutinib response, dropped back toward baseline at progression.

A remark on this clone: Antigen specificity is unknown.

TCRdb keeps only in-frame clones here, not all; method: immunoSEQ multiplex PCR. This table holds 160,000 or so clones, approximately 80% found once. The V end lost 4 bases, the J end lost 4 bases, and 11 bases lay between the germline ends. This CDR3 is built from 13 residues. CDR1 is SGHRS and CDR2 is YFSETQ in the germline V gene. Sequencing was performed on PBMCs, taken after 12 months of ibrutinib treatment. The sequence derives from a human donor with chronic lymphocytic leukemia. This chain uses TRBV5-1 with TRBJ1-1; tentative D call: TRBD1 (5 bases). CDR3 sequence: CASSVTTGTEAFF. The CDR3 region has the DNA TGCGCCAGCAGCGTCACAACAGGCACTGAAGCTTTCTTT.